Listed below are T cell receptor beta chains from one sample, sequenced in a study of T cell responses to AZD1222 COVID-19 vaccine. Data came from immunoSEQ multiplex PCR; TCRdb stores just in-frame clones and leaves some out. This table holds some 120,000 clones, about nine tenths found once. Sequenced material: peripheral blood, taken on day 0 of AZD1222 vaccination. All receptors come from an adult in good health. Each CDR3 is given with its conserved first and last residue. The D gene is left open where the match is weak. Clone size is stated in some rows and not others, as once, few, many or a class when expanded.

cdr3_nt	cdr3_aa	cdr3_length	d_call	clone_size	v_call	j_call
TGTGCCAGCAGCCTCCTCGCCAGCGGGACCTACGAGCAGTACTTC	CASSLLASGTYEQYF	15	TRBD2	NA	TRBV7-8	TRBJ2-7
TGTGCCAGCAGCTTGGGACACCGTAATGAAAAACTGTTTTTT	CASSLGHRNEKLFF	14	NA	NA	TRBV5-6	TRBJ1-4
TGTGCCAGCAGTCTACAGGGTTTCCGAGATACGCAGTATTTT	CASSLQGFRDTQYF	14	NA	once	TRBV27	TRBJ2-3
TGTGCCAGCAGCTCTCTAGCCTACAGGGCTGGGGCCAACGTCCTGACTTTC	CASSSLAYRAGANVLTF	17	NA	NA	TRBV7-3	TRBJ2-6
TGTGCCAGCAGCCAAGGAGGGACAGGTGACGAGCAGTACTTC	CASSQGGTGDEQYF	14	TRBD1	NA	TRBV4-2	TRBJ2-7
TGTGCCAGCAGTCGCTCGGGGCGAGGGTCCTACGAGCAGTACTTC	CASSRSGRGSYEQYF	15	NA	NA	TRBV6-2/TRBV6-3	TRBJ2-7
TGTGCCAGCAGCCCCGCCCCTGGAGGGCTAGAGACCCAGTACTTC	CASSPAPGGLETQYF	15	NA	NA	TRBV11-1	TRBJ2-5
TGTGCCAGCAGCGAAAACCTAGCGGGGGCCTACAATGAGCAGTTCTTC	CASSENLAGAYNEQFF	16	TRBD2	few	TRBV9	TRBJ2-1
TGTGCCAGCAGCTTAGGACAGGGGTCATTTGGAAACACCATATATTTT	CASSLGQGSFGNTIYF	16	TRBD1	NA	TRBV7-8	TRBJ1-3
TGTGCCAGCAGTTACTCGACCGGCTCCTATAATTCACCCCTCCACTTT	CASSYSTGSYNSPLHF	16	NA	NA	TRBV6-5	TRBJ1-6
TGTGCCAGCTCATCCCAACAGGGGGCCGGGGAGCTGTTTTTT	CASSSQQGAGELFF	14	TRBD1	NA	TRBV18	TRBJ2-2
TGTGCTAGTGGTTTAAAAGGGAGGGCTAATGAAAAACTGTTTTTT	CASGLKGRANEKLFF	15	NA	NA	TRBV12-5	TRBJ1-4
TGTGCCAGCAGCTTAACCGGCGGGGTTAATCCAGATACGCAGTATTTT	CASSLTGGVNPDTQYF	16	NA	NA	TRBV7-3	TRBJ2-3
TGTGCCAGCAGCTTAGATTTTGGCAGGGCCTCTGGAAACACCATATATTTT	CASSLDFGRASGNTIYF	17	NA	NA	TRBV11-2	TRBJ1-3
TGTGCCAGCAGTAACCACGGACAGGGCACCCAGTACTTC	CASSNHGQGTQYF	13	TRBD1	NA	TRBV12-3/TRBV12-4	TRBJ2-5
TGTGCCAGTAGTGGGACTGCGAACACCGGGGAGCTGTTTTTT	CASSGTANTGELFF	14	NA	NA	TRBV19	TRBJ2-2
TGCGCCAGCAGCTTGGGCGCCGGGACAGGGCATTCCTATGGCTACACCTTC	CASSLGAGTGHSYGYTF	17	TRBD1	NA	TRBV5-1	TRBJ1-2
TGTGCCAGCTCACCAATCTCCGCAGGGGATGGAAACACCATATATTTT	CASSPISAGDGNTIYF	16	NA	NA	TRBV18	TRBJ1-3
TGTGCCAGCAGCAAGCATTGCTATGGCTACACCTTC	CASSKHCYGYTF	12	NA	NA	TRBV21-1	TRBJ1-2
TGTGCCAGCAGCGGACAGAATTCACCCCTCCACTTT	CASSGQNSPLHF	12	NA	NA	TRBV28	TRBJ1-6
TGTGCCAGCAGCCAAGAGTTCAATGAGCAGTTCTTC	CASSQEFNEQFF	12	NA	NA	TRBV14	TRBJ2-1
TGCGCCAGCAGCGGGGCGGGGTACGGCCGGGGCAATGAGCAGTTCTTC	CASSGAGYGRGNEQFF	16	NA	NA	TRBV5-1	TRBJ2-1
TGCGCCAGCAGCTTGCGGACAGGGGGCTCTAACTACTATGGCTACACCTTC	CASSLRTGGSNYYGYTF	17	TRBD1	NA	TRBV5-1	TRBJ1-2
TGTGCCAGCAATGGGGATGGAATCTATGGCTACACCTTC	CASNGDGIYGYTF	13	NA	once	TRBV6-5	TRBJ1-2
TGTGCCAGCAAGAGGGGGCCCGACACCGGGGAGCTGTTTTTT	CASKRGPDTGELFF	14	TRBD1	NA	TRBV7-6	TRBJ2-2
TGTGCCAGCAGTCGAGGGACAGGGGGCGATGAGCAGTTCTTC	CASSRGTGGDEQFF	14	TRBD1	once	TRBV27	TRBJ2-1
TGTGCCAGCAGCTGGGGCGGACATCGAGCTTCCAACACTGAAGCTTTCTTT	CASSWGGHRASNTEAFF	17	NA	NA	TRBV11-2	TRBJ1-1
TGCGCCAGCAGCCCCCGGGAGGGAACAACTAATGAAAAACTGTTTTTT	CASSPREGTTNEKLFF	16	NA	once	TRBV4-1	TRBJ1-4
TGTGCCAGCAGGTCAGGCGGAGGACGCAATGAGCAGTTCTTC	CASRSGGGRNEQFF	14	NA	NA	TRBV7-9	TRBJ2-1
TGCGCCAGCAGCTTCGGTCAGGGGACCACTGAAGCTTTCTTT	CASSFGQGTTEAFF	14	NA	NA	TRBV5-1	TRBJ1-1
TGTGCCAGCAGCCCTTCCCCCCCAGGTGAAGAGACCCAGTACTTC	CASSPSPPGEETQYF	15	NA	NA	TRBV5-4	TRBJ2-5
TGCGCCAGCAGTGATGAGCTAGATTACAATGAGCAGTTCTTC	CASSDELDYNEQFF	14	NA	NA	TRBV10-1	TRBJ2-1
TGTGCCAGCACCCCGGGGGGGCCTAACTATGGCTACACCTTC	CASTPGGPNYGYTF	14	NA	NA	TRBV7-3	TRBJ1-2
TGTGCCAGCAGCCAAGATCGACGGCCAGAAACGCAGTATTTT	CASSQDRRPETQYF	14	NA	NA	TRBV3-1/TRBV3-2	TRBJ2-3
TGTGCCTGGAGTGGGGGACTTGGGTATGGCTACACCTTC	CAWSGGLGYGYTF	13	NA	NA	TRBV30	TRBJ1-2
TGCGCCAGCAGCTTCGGACAGGGGAGGGACATTCAGTACTTC	CASSFGQGRDIQYF	14	TRBD1	NA	TRBV5-1	TRBJ2-4
TGTGCCAGCAGCCACCTGGACAGATCGAACACTGAAGCTTTCTTT	CASSHLDRSNTEAFF	15	NA	NA	TRBV3-1/TRBV3-2	TRBJ1-1
TGTGCCAGTAGTATAGAAGTGACCTCGAACACCGGGGAGCTGTTTTTT	CASSIEVTSNTGELFF	16	NA	NA	TRBV19	TRBJ2-2
TGTGCCAGCAGTTTAAGGGTACGTCAGCCCCAGCATTTT	CASSLRVRQPQHF	13	NA	NA	TRBV27	TRBJ1-5
TGCGCCAGCAGCCGTGAACTCTACAATGAGCAGTTCTTC	CASSRELYNEQFF	13	NA	NA	TRBV5-1	TRBJ2-1
TGTGCCAGCAGCTTAGAGGGTATGGGTAGGACCGGGGAGCTGTTTTTT	CASSLEGMGRTGELFF	16	NA	NA	TRBV7-8	TRBJ2-2
TGTGCCAGCAGCCAAGACCTCGCCCTGACAGGCACAGATACGCAGTATTTT	CASSQDLALTGTDTQYF	17	NA	NA	TRBV3-1/TRBV3-2	TRBJ2-3
TGTGCCAGCAGTCGACAGGGAAGCGAGCAGTACTTC	CASSRQGSEQYF	12	TRBD1	NA	TRBV28	TRBJ2-7
TGTGCCAGCAGAAGACAGGGATCTCCCTACGAGCAGTACTTC	CASRRQGSPYEQYF	14	TRBD1	NA	TRBV5-4	TRBJ2-7
TGTGCCAGCAGTGAAGGGACAGGGAGCTCCTACGAGCAGTACTTC	CASSEGTGSSYEQYF	15	TRBD1	NA	TRBV6-1	TRBJ2-7
TGCAGCGTTGCTGCCCTAGCGGGACCCACAGATACGCAGTATTTT	CSVAALAGPTDTQYF	15	TRBD2	NA	TRBV29-1	TRBJ2-3
TGTGCCATCAATAGCAGGGGTGACGGGCCATATGGCTACACCTTC	CAINSRGDGPYGYTF	15	NA	once	TRBV10-3	TRBJ1-2
TGTGCCAGCAGCCTCGACCCGGGACAGGGACGCCCGGAAGCTTTCTTT	CASSLDPGQGRPEAFF	16	TRBD1	NA	TRBV11-1	TRBJ1-1
TGCGCCAGCAGCTTGGGGACTAACAGAGACGAGCAGTACTTC	CASSLGTNRDEQYF	14	NA	NA	TRBV5-1	TRBJ2-7
TGTGCCTGGACAGCAGGGTTCACCTACGAGCAGTACTTC	CAWTAGFTYEQYF	13	NA	NA	TRBV30	TRBJ2-7
TGTGCCACCAGCAGACCCGGACAGGGGAGGACTGAAGCTTTCTTT	CATSRPGQGRTEAFF	15	TRBD1	NA	TRBV15	TRBJ1-1
TGTGCCAGCAAACCGACCGGGACTTTACATCAGTTTTTT	CASKPTGTLHQFF	13	NA	once	TRBV28	TRBJ1-4
TGTGCCAGCTCACCTAATGGACAGGTCTCTGGAAACACCATATATTTT	CASSPNGQVSGNTIYF	16	TRBD1	NA	TRBV18	TRBJ1-3
TGCGCCAGCAGCTTCACCCAGGTGGCCGGGGAGCTGTTTTTT	CASSFTQVAGELFF	14	NA	once	TRBV5-1	TRBJ2-2